The next 5 T cell receptor beta chains were all read from a single sample in a study of OX40 agonist ivuxolimab in advanced cancers. Method: immunoSEQ multiplex PCR; TCRdb's copy keeps in-frame clones and lacks some. The profile shows more than 100,000 clones, about nine tenths of them singletons. The input for sequencing was CD4+ or CD8+ T cells sorted from blood, taken in a trial of the OX40 agonist ivuxolimab. Every receptor here comes from an adult with an advanced solid tumor such as melanoma, head and neck, liver or kidney cancer.

This chain uses TRBV7-3 with TRBJ1-1, with a weak D call TRBD1 (5 bases). The CDR3 runs 13 residues. Germline CDR1 and CDR2: SGHTA and FQGTGA. Trimming took off 2 bases at V and 1 base at J, with 5 bases between the two ends. CDR3 amino acids: CASSLQGNTEAFF. The CDR3 coding sequence is TGTGCCAGCAGCTTACAGGGGAACACTGAAGCTTTCTTT. Filled out from reference TRBV7-3 and TRBJ1-1, the complete variable domain reads GAGVSQTPSNKVTEKGKYVELRCDPISGHTALYWYRQSLGQGPEFLIYFQGTGAADDSGLPNDRFFAVRPEGSVSTLKIQRTERGDSAVYLCASSLQGNTEAFFGQGTRLTVV.

This rearrangement joins TRBV28 to TRBJ1-1; TRBD1 aligns across 9 bases. V dropped 6 bases and J dropped 2; count of bases not matched to a gene: 13. The CDR3 runs 17 residues. CDR1 is MDHEN and CDR2 is SYDVKM in the germline V gene. The CDR3: CASSPGTGLSGNTEAFF. For the CDR3, the DNA is TGTGCCAGCAGCCCTGGGACAGGGCTTTCCGGAAACACTGAAGCTTTCTTT.

CDR3 bases: TGTGCCAGCAGCTTAGCAGGGGATGTGGCAGATACGCAGTATTTT. This translates into CASSLAGDVADTQYF. The chain joins TRBV7-3 to TRBJ2-3; D possibly corresponds to TRBD1 (6 bases). Germline-derived CDR1 and CDR2 are SGHTA and FQGTGA. V lost 2 bases and J lost 4, with 13 bases in between. The CDR3 runs 15 residues.

This chain links TRBV5-1 with TRBJ1-1; TRBD1 matches 9 bases. V shed 0 bases and J 2 bases; nucleotides not matched to a gene: 5. Germline loops: CDR1 SGHRS, CDR2 YFSETQ. The CDR3 has 16 amino acids. CDR3 DNA sequence: TGCGCCAGCAGCTTGGCGGGGACAGGGCGTAACACTGAAGCTTTCTTT. This sequence encodes CASSLAGTGRNTEAFF.

The chain carries TRBV28 and TRBJ1-5, with no clear D. This CDR3 contains 13 residues. Germline values: CDR1 MDHEN, CDR2 SYDVKM. V was shortened by 2 bases and J by 5 bases, with 7 bases between the two germline ends. Here the CDR3 DNA reads TGTGCCAGCAGTTTAAATGGGTATCAGCCCCAGCATTTT. Translated: CASSLNGYQPQHF.